This record looks at one T cell receptor (beta chain) sequence and its context. The antigen is undetermined. Sequencing was performed with immunoSEQ multiplex PCR; in TCRdb, only in-frame clones are kept and a portion is missing. The repertoire has about 110,000 clones, more than 85% of them found once; the top ten carry about 1.2%. This sample is drawn from a study of T cell responses to AZD1222 COVID-19 vaccine. Findings and limits, study-wide: It should be noted that donors were predominantly white British and more often female, and clonal diversity was possibly underestimated. Recipients of AZD1222 seropositive at baseline numbered only five or six. The study sampled repertoires only after the peak T cell response.

The starting material was peripheral blood, obtained on day 0 of AZD1222 vaccination. The sequence came from an adult in good health.

In DNA form, the CDR3 reads TGTGCCAGCAGCTTGGGGACAGGTGGTGGAAACACCATATATTTT. Translation gives CASSLGTGGGNTIYF. V and J are TRBV7-7 and TRBJ1-3; 8 nucleotides match TRBD1. V gave up 3 bases and J gave up 3 bases; unmatched junction bases: 4. The CDR3 extends over 15 amino acids. The germline V gene encodes CDR1 SSHAT and CDR2 FNYEAQ (reference sequence).